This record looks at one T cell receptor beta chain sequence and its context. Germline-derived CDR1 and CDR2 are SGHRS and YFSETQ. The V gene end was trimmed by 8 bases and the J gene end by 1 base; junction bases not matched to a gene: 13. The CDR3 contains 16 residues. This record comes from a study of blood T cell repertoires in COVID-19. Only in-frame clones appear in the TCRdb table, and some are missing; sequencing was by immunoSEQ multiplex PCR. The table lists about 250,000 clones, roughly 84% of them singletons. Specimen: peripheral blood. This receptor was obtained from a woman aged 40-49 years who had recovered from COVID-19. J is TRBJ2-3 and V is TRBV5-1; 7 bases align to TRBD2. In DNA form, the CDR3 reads TGCGCCAGTACGGAAACAACGGGGGGTGGCACAGATACGCAGTATTTT. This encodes CASTETTGGGTDTQYF.